Listed below are T cell receptor beta chains from one sample, sequenced in a study of radiotherapy plus CTLA-4 blockade in lung cancer. TCRdb's copy holds only in-frame clones and misses some; the assay was immunoSEQ multiplex PCR. The sample carries 15,000 to 20,000 clones, 86% recorded once. The sample here was peripheral blood, taken from a patient treated with radiotherapy plus ipilimumab. The receptors stem from a human donor with non-small cell lung cancer whose response to radiotherapy plus ipilimumab could not be evaluated. The CDR3 runs from the conserved cysteine through the conserved F or W. Each record gives: V gene, clone size, J gene, D gene, CDR3 protein, CDR3 DNA. D genes are given only for firm matches. A clone size is listed for some rows: how often the clone was seen (once, few, many), or a class if it is expanded.

V: TRBV5-3; size: .; J: TRBJ2-3; D: .; CDR3: CARSFPGERVWTDTQYF; DNA: TGTGCCAGAAGCTTTCCCGGGGAAAGGGTTTGGACAGATACGCAGTATTTT
V: TRBV7-9; size: .; J: TRBJ2-2; D: TRBD1; CDR3: CASSTLPGQSTGELFF; DNA: TGTGCCAGCAGCACCTTACCGGGACAGAGCACCGGGGAGCTGTTTTTT
V: TRBV7-2; size: .; J: TRBJ1-2; D: TRBD1; CDR3: CASSSTGGGYTF; DNA: TGTGCCAGCAGCTCGACAGGGGGTGGCTACACCTTC
V: TRBV7-9; size: .; J: TRBJ2-2; D: .; CDR3: CASSRRSANTGELFF; DNA: TGTGCCAGCAGCCGCCGGTCGGCGAACACCGGGGAGCTGTTTTTT
V: TRBV19; size: .; J: TRBJ2-7; D: TRBD1; CDR3: CASSNWGQGTYEQYF; DNA: TGTGCCAGTAGTAATTGGGGACAGGGGACCTACGAGCAGTACTTC
V: TRBV7-8; size: .; J: TRBJ1-2; D: .; CDR3: CASSYTRDIEPPSF; DNA: TGTGCCAGCAGCTACACCCGAGACATCGAACCTCCAAGCTTC
V: TRBV5-4; size: .; J: TRBJ2-3; D: TRBD1; CDR3: CASSLPDRGRDTQYF; DNA: TGTGCCAGCAGCTTGCCCGACAGGGGAAGAGATACGCAGTATTTT
V: TRBV23-1; size: .; J: TRBJ2-7; D: .; CDR3: CASSHGEDLYEQYF; DNA: TGCGCCAGCAGTCATGGGGAGGACCTTTACGAGCAGTACTTC
V: TRBV2; size: few; J: TRBJ2-7; D: .; CDR3: CASNGNVTTPYEQYF; DNA: TGTGCCAGCAATGGAAATGTGACTACTCCTTACGAGCAGTACTTC
V: TRBV14; size: .; J: TRBJ2-7; D: TRBD1; CDR3: CASSQGRTGSYEQYF; DNA: TGTGCCAGCAGCCAAGGAAGGACAGGATCCTACGAGCAGTACTTC
V: TRBV5-4; size: .; J: TRBJ1-6; D: .; CDR3: CASSFDGELLHF; DNA: TGTGCCAGCAGCTTTGACGGGGAGCTCCTCCACTTT
V: TRBV4-1; size: .; J: TRBJ2-7; D: .; CDR3: CASSQKTGPSYEQYF; DNA: TGCGCCAGCAGCCAGAAAACAGGGCCCTCCTACGAGCAGTACTTC
V: TRBV4-1; size: once; J: TRBJ2-2; D: TRBD1; CDR3: CASSQGAGGAVGELFF; DNA: TGCGCCAGCAGCCAGGGGGCAGGGGGCGCAGTAGGGGAGCTGTTTTTT
V: TRBV10-1; size: .; J: TRBJ2-2; D: TRBD1; CDR3: CASSAQGLTGELFF; DNA: TGCGCCAGCAGTGCACAGGGGCTTACCGGGGAGCTGTTTTTT
V: TRBV9; size: .; J: TRBJ2-2; D: TRBD1; CDR3: CASSVLLVGQGASGELFF; DNA: TGTGCCAGCAGCGTCCTCCTAGTGGGACAGGGGGCCTCCGGGGAGCTGTTTTTT
V: TRBV7-9; size: .; J: TRBJ1-2; D: TRBD1; CDR3: CASSFASRRQGDYGYTF; DNA: TGTGCCAGCAGCTTCGCCAGCAGAAGACAGGGGGACTATGGCTACACCTTC
V: TRBV7-2; size: .; J: TRBJ1-6; D: TRBD1; CDR3: CASRKSGTGNSPLHF; DNA: TGTGCCAGCAGAAAATCCGGGACAGGGAATTCACCCCTCCACTTT
V: TRBV9; size: .; J: TRBJ2-7; D: .; CDR3: CASSVGGDMNEQYF; DNA: TGTGCCAGCAGCGTAGGGGGGGATATGAACGAGCAGTACTTC
V: TRBV7-2; size: once; J: TRBJ1-3; D: .; CDR3: CASSPPRSYSGNTIYF; DNA: TGTGCCAGCAGCCCCCCCCGTAGCTACTCTGGAAACACCATATATTTT
V: TRBV28; size: .; J: TRBJ1-3; D: .; CDR3: CASIAWGVGGNTIYF; DNA: TGTGCCAGCATTGCGTGGGGGGTAGGAGGAAACACCATATATTTT
V: TRBV20-1; size: .; J: TRBJ1-2; D: TRBD1; CDR3: CSPTGNYGYTF; DNA: TGCAGCCCGACAGGGAACTATGGCTACACCTTC
V: TRBV11-2; size: .; J: TRBJ2-5; D: TRBD1; CDR3: CASSLDPGQVATQYF; DNA: TGTGCCAGCAGCTTAGACCCGGGACAGGTGGCGACCCAGTACTTC
V: TRBV27; size: few; J: TRBJ2-7; D: TRBD2; CDR3: CASSLWFSGRIFSDEQYF; DNA: TGTGCCAGCAGTTTGTGGTTTAGCGGGAGGATTTTCTCGGACGAGCAGTACTTC
V: TRBV7-8; size: once; J: TRBJ2-3; D: .; CDR3: CASSSTGRSDTQYF; DNA: TGTGCCAGCAGCTCGACAGGGAGGTCAGATACGCAGTATTTT
V: TRBV11-1; size: .; J: TRBJ1-1; D: .; CDR3: CASSLGRVRNTEAFF; DNA: TGTGCCAGCAGCCTAGGGCGGGTCCGGAACACTGAAGCTTTCTTT
V: TRBV27; size: .; J: TRBJ2-7; D: .; CDR3: CASSSQGREQYF; DNA: TGTGCCAGCAGTAGTCAGGGGCGCGAGCAGTACTTC
V: TRBV7-9; size: .; J: TRBJ2-2; D: .; CDR3: CASSRSNTGELFF; DNA: TGTGCCAGCAGCCGGTCGAACACCGGGGAGCTGTTTTTT
V: TRBV27; size: .; J: TRBJ2-3; D: TRBD2; CDR3: CASSVTGGWGTDTQYF; DNA: TGTGCCAGCAGTGTCACGGGGGGATGGGGGACAGATACGCAGTATTTT
V: TRBV25-1; size: .; J: TRBJ2-5; D: .; CDR3: CASGGIQETQYF; DNA: TGTGCCAGCGGGGGGATTCAAGAGACCCAGTACTTC
V: TRBV28; size: .; J: TRBJ2-7; D: TRBD2; CDR3: CASSGGGPGYEQYF; DNA: TGTGCCAGCAGTGGGGGAGGGCCGGGGTACGAGCAGTACTTC
V: TRBV19; size: .; J: TRBJ2-4; D: .; CDR3: CASSPRTAVAKNIQYF; DNA: TGTGCCAGTAGTCCTAGGACAGCCGTAGCCAAAAACATTCAGTACTTC
V: TRBV28; size: .; J: TRBJ1-1; D: .; CDR3: CAILEGNTEAFF; DNA: TGTGCCATATTGGAGGGGAACACTGAAGCTTTCTTT
V: TRBV5-4; size: .; J: TRBJ1-2; D: TRBD1; CDR3: CASSLAGAGGTFGYTF; DNA: TGTGCCAGCAGCTTGGCGGGGGCAGGGGGGACCTTTGGCTACACCTTC
V: TRBV6-6; size: .; J: TRBJ2-1; D: TRBD1; CDR3: CASRLQGANEQFF; DNA: TGTGCCAGCAGGCTACAGGGGGCGAATGAGCAGTTCTTC
V: TRBV6-4; size: once; J: TRBJ1-2; D: .; CDR3: CASSDSSRFGYGYTF; DNA: TGTGCCAGCAGTGACTCGTCCAGGTTCGGCTATGGCTACACCTTC
V: TRBV5-1; size: .; J: TRBJ2-7; D: .; CDR3: CASSRDTNSYEQYF; DNA: TGCGCCAGCAGCAGGGACACTAACTCCTACGAGCAGTACTTC
V: TRBV6-1; size: .; J: TRBJ1-3; D: .; CDR3: CASSATGGSGNTIYF; DNA: TGTGCCAGCAGTGCCACAGGTGGATCTGGAAACACCATATATTTT
V: TRBV7-2; size: .; J: TRBJ1-3; D: .; CDR3: CASSFRQAGNTIYF; DNA: TGTGCCAGCAGCTTCCGACAGGCTGGAAACACCATATATTTT
V: TRBV28; size: .; J: TRBJ2-7; D: .; CDR3: CASSPPKHTGNTYEQYF; DNA: TGTGCCAGCAGTCCACCAAAACACACAGGGAACACCTACGAGCAGTACTTC
V: TRBV6-5; size: .; J: TRBJ2-1; D: TRBD2; CDR3: CASSYWRERDEQFF; DNA: TGTGCCAGCAGTTACTGGCGGGAGCGGGATGAGCAGTTCTTC
V: TRBV27; size: .; J: TRBJ1-2; D: .; CDR3: CASSSGGQNLLGYTF; DNA: TGTGCCAGCAGTTCGGGGGGACAAAACCTCCTAGGCTACACCTTC
V: TRBV5-1; size: .; J: TRBJ2-5; D: .; CDR3: CASSLTVIQETQYF; DNA: TGCGCCAGCAGCTTGACTGTAATACAAGAGACCCAGTACTTC
V: TRBV6-1; size: few; J: TRBJ1-2; D: TRBD1; CDR3: CASSERGQLNYGYTF; DNA: TGTGCCAGCAGTGAACGGGGACAGCTTAACTATGGCTACACCTTC
V: TRBV6-1; size: few; J: TRBJ2-5; D: TRBD2; CDR3: CASRAGLAPETQYF; DNA: TGTGCCAGCAGAGCGGGACTAGCTCCTGAGACCCAGTACTTC
V: TRBV7-8; size: .; J: TRBJ2-2; D: .; CDR3: CASSFPGGSLNTGELFF; DNA: TGTGCCAGCAGCTTCCCCGGGGGTAGCTTGAACACCGGGGAGCTGTTTTTT
V: TRBV6-1; size: .; J: TRBJ2-7; D: TRBD2; CDR3: CAAGTIYEQYF; DNA: TGTGCCGCGGGGACTATCTACGAGCAGTACTTC
V: TRBV4-1; size: .; J: TRBJ2-5; D: .; CDR3: CASSQGPGMETQYF; DNA: TGCGCCAGCAGCCAGGGGCCAGGGATGGAGACCCAGTACTTC
V: TRBV11-2; size: .; J: TRBJ2-7; D: .; CDR3: CASSSLARGLYEQYF; DNA: TGTGCCAGCAGCTCACTAGCCCGAGGGCTCTACGAGCAGTACTTC
V: TRBV9; size: .; J: TRBJ2-1; D: TRBD2; CDR3: CASSVVAGAYNEQFF; DNA: TGTGCCAGCAGCGTAGTGGCGGGGGCCTACAATGAGCAGTTCTTC